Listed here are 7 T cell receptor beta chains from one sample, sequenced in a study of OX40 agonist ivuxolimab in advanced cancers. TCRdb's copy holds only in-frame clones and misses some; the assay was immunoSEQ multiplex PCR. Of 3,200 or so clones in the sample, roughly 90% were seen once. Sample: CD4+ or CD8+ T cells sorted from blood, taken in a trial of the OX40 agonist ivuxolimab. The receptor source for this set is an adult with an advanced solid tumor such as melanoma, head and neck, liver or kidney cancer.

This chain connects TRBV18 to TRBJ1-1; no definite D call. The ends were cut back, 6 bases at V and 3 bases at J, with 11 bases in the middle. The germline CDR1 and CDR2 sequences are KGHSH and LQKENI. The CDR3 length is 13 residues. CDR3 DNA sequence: TGTGCCAGCTCTCGACCCGGGCACACTGAAGCTTTCTTT. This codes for CASSRPGHTEAFF.

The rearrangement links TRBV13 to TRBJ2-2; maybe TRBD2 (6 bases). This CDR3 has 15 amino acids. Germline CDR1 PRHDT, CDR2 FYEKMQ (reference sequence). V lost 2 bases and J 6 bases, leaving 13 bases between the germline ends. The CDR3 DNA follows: TGTGCCAGCAGCTTAAGTAGGGAGGCGTCCGGGGAGCTGTTTTTT. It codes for CASSLSREASGELFF.

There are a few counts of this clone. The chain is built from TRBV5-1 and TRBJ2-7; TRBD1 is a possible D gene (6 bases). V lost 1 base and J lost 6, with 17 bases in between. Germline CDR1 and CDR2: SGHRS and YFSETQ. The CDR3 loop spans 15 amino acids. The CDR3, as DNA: TGCGCCAGCAGCTTGAGAGGCCAGGGGCTCTCCGAGCAGTACTTC. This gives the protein CASSLRGQGLSEQYF.

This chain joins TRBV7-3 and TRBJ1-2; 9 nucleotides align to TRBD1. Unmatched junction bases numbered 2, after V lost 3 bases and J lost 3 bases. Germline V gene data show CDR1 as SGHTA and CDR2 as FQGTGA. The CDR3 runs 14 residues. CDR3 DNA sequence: TGTGCCAGCAGCTTGACAGGGGGGGACTATGGCTACACCTTC. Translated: CASSLTGGDYGYTF.

CDR3: CASREPGQLGYTF. DNA of the CDR3: TGTGCCAGCAGGGAACCGGGACAGCTTGGCTACACCTTC. V gene TRBV7-9 combines with J gene TRBJ1-2; 7 bases line up with TRBD1. The V gene end was trimmed by 6 bases and the J gene end by 7 bases; junction bases not matched to a gene: 8. CDR3 size: 13 residues. Per the germline V gene, CDR1 is SEHNR and CDR2 is FQNEAQ (reference sequence).

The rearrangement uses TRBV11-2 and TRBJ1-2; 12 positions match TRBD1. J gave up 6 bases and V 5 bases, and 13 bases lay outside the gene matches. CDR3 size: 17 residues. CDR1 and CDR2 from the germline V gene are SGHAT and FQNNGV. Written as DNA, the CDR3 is TGTGCCAGCAGCGCGCGACCGGGACAGGGGGCGCGGAATGGCTACACCTTC. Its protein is CASSARPGQGARNGYTF.

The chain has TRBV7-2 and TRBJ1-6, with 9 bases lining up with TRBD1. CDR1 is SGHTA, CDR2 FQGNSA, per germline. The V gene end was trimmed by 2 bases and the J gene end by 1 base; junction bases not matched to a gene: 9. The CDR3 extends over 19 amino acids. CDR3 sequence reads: CASSLYAAGTGSYNSPLHF. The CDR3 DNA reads TGTGCCAGCAGCTTATATGCGGCGGGGACAGGGTCCTATAATTCACCCCTCCACTTT.